The TCR beta chain under discussion was sequenced for a study of vaccination effects on CD4 cells after COVID-19. Sequencing was performed with immunoSEQ multiplex PCR; in TCRdb, only in-frame clones are kept and a portion is missing. The sample lists 70,000 or so clones, more than 70% occurring once. With more than 9 days of culture completed, CD4+ T cells were isolated. Regarding the study as a whole: Clones from infection and from vaccination both contracted markedly late after vaccination.

CDR3 size: 16 residues. Germline V gene sequence: CDR1 SGDLS, CDR2 YYNGEE. The V and J ends lost 0 bases and 4 bases, in that order; junction bases with no gene match: 8. In the case of this clone: Its antigen is undetermined.

The TCR comes from a human donor who received a COVID-19 vaccine. This material consisted of CD4+ T cells from PBMCs cultured without peptide, taken before COVID-19 vaccination. The chain is built from TRBV9 and TRBJ2-5; 8 nucleotides align to TRBD2. Written as DNA, the CDR3 is TGTGCCAGCAGCGTAGGGTCTACACGGGGGGGAGAGACCCAGTACTTC. As protein: CASSVGSTRGGETQYF.